This T cell receptor (beta chain) was documented in a study of regulatory T cells in long-lasting Graves disease. Regarding the study as a whole: New patients shared fewer than 1,000 public clonotypes, and persistent patients shared more, with fewer than 3,500.

Germline CDR1 reads DFQATT; CDR2 reads SNEGSKA (reference sequence). V lost 4 bases to trimming and J lost 4 bases; unmatched junction nucleotides: 10. This CDR3 contains 16 residues. A single count supports this clonotype. Its target is unknown. The time point denotes: newly diagnosed GD, antithyroid drugs for less than 3 months. From RNA extracted from PBMCs, the TCR library was made. Through Arm-PCR of CDR3 regions and iRepertoire HTBI primers, TCR beta libraries were built. From the multiplex PCR reads, TCRdb called clonotypes with MiXCR, one entry per CDR3 protein. The repertoire holds about 380,000 distinct CDR3 sequences, around 16% seen once, with about 24% in the top ten.

The sample in question was peripheral blood mononuclear cells (PBMCs), obtained at new diagnosis, from a patient treated with antithyroid drugs. The TCR comes from a female donor with Graves disease. The chain couples TRBV20-1 to TRBJ2-1; TRBD1 matches 10 bases. The CDR3 region is CSAKRQGTGEYNEQFF. The CDR3 DNA is TGCAGTGCTAAGAGACAGGGGACAGGGGAATACAATGAGCAGTTCTTC.